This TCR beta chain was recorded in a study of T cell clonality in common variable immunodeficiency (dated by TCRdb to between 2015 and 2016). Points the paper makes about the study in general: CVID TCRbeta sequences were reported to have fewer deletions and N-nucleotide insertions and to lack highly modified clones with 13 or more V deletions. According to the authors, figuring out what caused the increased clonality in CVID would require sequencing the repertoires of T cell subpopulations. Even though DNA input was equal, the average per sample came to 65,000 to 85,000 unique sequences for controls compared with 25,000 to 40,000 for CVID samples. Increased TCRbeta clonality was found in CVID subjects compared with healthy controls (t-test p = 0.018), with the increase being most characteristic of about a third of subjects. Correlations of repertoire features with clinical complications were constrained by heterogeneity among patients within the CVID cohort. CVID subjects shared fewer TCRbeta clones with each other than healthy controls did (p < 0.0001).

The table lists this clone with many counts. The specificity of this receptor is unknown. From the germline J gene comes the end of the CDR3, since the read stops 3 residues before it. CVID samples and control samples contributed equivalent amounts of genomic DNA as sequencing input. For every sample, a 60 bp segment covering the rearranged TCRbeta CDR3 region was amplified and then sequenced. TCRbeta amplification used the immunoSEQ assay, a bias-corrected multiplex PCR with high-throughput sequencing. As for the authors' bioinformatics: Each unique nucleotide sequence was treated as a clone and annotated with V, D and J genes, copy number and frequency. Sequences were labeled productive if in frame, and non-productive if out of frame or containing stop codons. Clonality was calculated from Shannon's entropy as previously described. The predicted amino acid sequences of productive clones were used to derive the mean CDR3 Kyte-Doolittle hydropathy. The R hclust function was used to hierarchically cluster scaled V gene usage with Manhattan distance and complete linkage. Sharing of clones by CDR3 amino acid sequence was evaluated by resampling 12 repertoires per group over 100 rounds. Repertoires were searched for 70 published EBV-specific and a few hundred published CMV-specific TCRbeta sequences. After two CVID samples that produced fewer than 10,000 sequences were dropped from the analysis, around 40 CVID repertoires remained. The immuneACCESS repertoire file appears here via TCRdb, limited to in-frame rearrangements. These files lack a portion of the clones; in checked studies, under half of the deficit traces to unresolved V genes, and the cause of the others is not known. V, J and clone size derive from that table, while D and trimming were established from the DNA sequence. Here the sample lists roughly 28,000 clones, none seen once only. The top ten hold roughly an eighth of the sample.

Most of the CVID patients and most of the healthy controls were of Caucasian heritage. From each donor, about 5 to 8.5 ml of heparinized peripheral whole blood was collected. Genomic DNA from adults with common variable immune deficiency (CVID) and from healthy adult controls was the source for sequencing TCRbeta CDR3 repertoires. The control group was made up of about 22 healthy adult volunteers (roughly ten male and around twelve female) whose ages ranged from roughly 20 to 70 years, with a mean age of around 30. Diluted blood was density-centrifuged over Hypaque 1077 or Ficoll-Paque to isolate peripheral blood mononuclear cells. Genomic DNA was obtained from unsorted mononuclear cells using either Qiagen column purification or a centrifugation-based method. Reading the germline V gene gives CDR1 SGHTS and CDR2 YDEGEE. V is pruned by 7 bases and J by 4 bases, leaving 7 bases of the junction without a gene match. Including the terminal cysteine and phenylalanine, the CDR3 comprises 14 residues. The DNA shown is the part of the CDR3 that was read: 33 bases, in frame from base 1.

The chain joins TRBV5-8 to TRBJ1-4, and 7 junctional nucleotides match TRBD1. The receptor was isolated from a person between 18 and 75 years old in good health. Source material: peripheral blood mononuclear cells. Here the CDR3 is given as CASGPGTVNEKLFF. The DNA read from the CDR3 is TGTGCCAGCGGTCCCGGGACAGTTAATGAAAAA.